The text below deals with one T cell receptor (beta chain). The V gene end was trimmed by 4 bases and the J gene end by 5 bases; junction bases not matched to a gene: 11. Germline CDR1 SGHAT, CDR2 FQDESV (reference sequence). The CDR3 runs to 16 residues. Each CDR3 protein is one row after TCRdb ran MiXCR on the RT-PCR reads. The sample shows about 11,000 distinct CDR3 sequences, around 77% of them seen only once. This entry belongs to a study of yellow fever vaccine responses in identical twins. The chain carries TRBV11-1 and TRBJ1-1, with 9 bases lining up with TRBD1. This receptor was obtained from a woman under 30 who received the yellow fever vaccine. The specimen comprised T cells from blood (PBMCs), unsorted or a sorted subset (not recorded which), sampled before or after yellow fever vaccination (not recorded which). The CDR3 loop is CASSYRTGTGWTEAFF. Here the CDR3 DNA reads TGTGCCAGCAGCTACCGCACGGGGACAGGGTGGACTGAAGCTTTCTTT.